A single sample is the source of the 15 T cell receptor beta chains below, sequenced in a study of T cell responses to AZD1222 COVID-19 vaccine. Profiling relied on immunoSEQ multiplex PCR, and the TCRdb table lists in-frame clones only, not all of them. The top ten clones hold approximately 5.1% of a sample with around 140,000 clones, roughly 88% of them seen once. Source: peripheral blood, taken 28 days after the second dose of the MenACWY control vaccine. These receptors all come from an adult who received the MenACWY meningococcal vaccine as a control.

The CDR3 DNA reads as TGTGCCACCAGCAGAGATCGGAGTAGTGTGAATGAGCAGTTCTTC. It yields the protein CATSRDRSSVNEQFF. The chain has TRBV15 and TRBJ2-1, with unresolved D. Germline CDR1 and CDR2: LNHNV and YYDKDF (reference sequence). The V end was cut by 0 bases, the J end by 7 bases, with 13 bases between. CDR3 length equals 15 residues.

This chain joins TRBV5-4 and TRBJ2-1; unclear D gene. The ends were cut back, 4 bases at V and 4 bases at J, with 9 bases in the middle. Germline V gene data show CDR1 as SGHNT and CDR2 as YYREEE (reference sequence). This CDR3 comprises 13 residues. The CDR3 DNA sequence: TGTGCCAGCAGCCCCGCAGCTTACAATGAGCAGTTCTTC. The encoded protein is CASSPAAYNEQFF.

This clone occurred a few times. The chain employs TRBV6-5 and TRBJ1-1; possible D gene TRBD1, 6 bases. CDR3 length equals 15 residues. The germline V and J ends were trimmed by 8 bases and 5 bases, with 21 bases remaining between them. Germline values: CDR1 MNHEY, CDR2 SVGAGI. The CDR3 DNA follows: TGTGCCAGCCTCCCGCGCGTACAGGGAGGGACTGAAGCTTTCTTT. Translated, it gives CASLPRVQGGTEAFF.

V usage is TRBV19 and J usage is TRBJ2-1; TRBD2 might be the D (6 bases). In germline, CDR1 is LNHDA, CDR2 SQIVND (reference sequence). The CDR3 runs 15 residues. V dropped 2 bases and J dropped 8 bases, with 16 bases sitting between them. DNA for the CDR3: TGTGCCAGTAGTATACTGAGGGACGGAGGGCATGAGCAGTTCTTC. Translated, it gives CASSILRDGGHEQFF.

V and J are TRBV19 and TRBJ1-2, with 8 bases identical to TRBD1. The CDR3 consists of 15 residues. Germline V CDR1 and CDR2: LNHDA, SQIVND (reference sequence). V gave up 4 bases and J gave up 5 bases; unmatched junction bases: 9. The CDR3 here is CASSKGTGPRYGYTF. The CDR3 DNA follows: TGTGCCAGTAGTAAGGGGACAGGACCCCGATATGGCTACACCTTC.

The chain carries TRBV28 and TRBJ2-7, with D unclear. This CDR3 comprises 16 residues. CDR1 is MDHEN and CDR2 is SYDVKM in the germline V gene. The V end was cut by 3 bases, the J end by 0 bases, with 15 bases between. The DNA for the CDR3 is TGTGCCAGCAGTTTCCCTCCCAGAAGGAGCTCCTACGAGCAGTACTTC. Encoded protein: CASSFPPRRSSYEQYF.

V gene TRBV6-2 or TRBV6-3 combines with J gene TRBJ1-2; perhaps TRBD1 as D (6 bases). With 4 bases removed from V and 1 base from J, the gap between germline ends came to 13 bases. CDR3 length: 15 amino acids. CDR1 is MNHEY and CDR2 is SVGEGT in the germline V gene. The CDR3 spells CASSLLDSGNYGYTF. The CDR3 nucleotides are TGTGCCAGCAGTTTGTTGGACAGCGGTAACTATGGCTACACCTTC.

V usage is TRBV11-3 and J usage is TRBJ1-1; D is unresolved. Germline V gene data show CDR1 as SGHNT and CDR2 as YENEEA. This CDR3 has 13 amino acids. Trimming took off 5 bases at V and 1 base at J, with 8 bases between the two ends. The CDR3 DNA sequence: TGTGCCAGCAGCGTAGGACGGAACACTGAAGCTTTCTTT. Its translation is CASSVGRNTEAFF.

V usage is TRBV19 and J usage is TRBJ1-2; D is unresolved. Trimming took off 3 bases at V and 2 bases at J, with 7 bases between the two ends. Germline V lookup: CDR1 LNHDA, CDR2 SQIVND (reference sequence). There are 13 residues in the CDR3. CDR3 residues: CASSMIYNYGYTF. The CDR3 DNA follows: TGTGCCAGTAGTATGATATACAACTATGGCTACACCTTC.

The chain has TRBV28 and TRBJ2-1, with D maybe TRBD1 (7 bases). The ends were cut back, 3 bases at V and 15 bases at J, with 15 bases in the middle. CDR1 is MDHEN, CDR2 SYDVKM, per germline. The CDR3 contains 12 residues. The CDR3 DNA sequence: TGTGCCAGCAGTTTGGGTCAGGGGGGTATGTTCTTC. This encodes CASSLGQGGMFF.

This CDR3 is CASSQDTGEGETQYF. The CDR3 DNA follows: TGTGCCAGCAGCCAAGATACGGGAGAGGGTGAGACCCAGTACTTC. V is TRBV4-2 and J is TRBJ2-5; maybe TRBD2 (6 bases). CDR1 and CDR2 from the germline V gene are LGHNA and YNFKEQ. Trimming stripped 0 bases from V and 5 bases from J, with 13 bases between. The CDR3 sequence is 15 residues long.

This chain joins TRBV19 and TRBJ2-1; D gene unclear. The germline CDR1 and CDR2 sequences are LNHDA and SQIVND (reference sequence). Trimming cost V 0 bases and J 10 bases, with 10 bases left between them. The CDR3 totals 13 residues. Here the CDR3 reads CASSIEHHGEQFF. The CDR3 bases are TGTGCCAGTAGTATAGAGCACCACGGGGAGCAGTTCTTC.

This chain links TRBV7-2 with TRBJ1-2, with D hard to call. This CDR3 is built from 13 residues. Germline V gene lookup returns CDR1 SGHTA and CDR2 FQGNSA. V lost 4 bases and J lost 6, with 12 bases in between. This CDR3 reads CASSSFNYDGYTF. CDR3 DNA sequence: TGTGCCAGCAGCTCATTTAACTATGATGGCTACACCTTC. The full variable domain, completed using reference TRBV7-2 and TRBJ1-2, is GAGVSQSPSNKVTEKGKDVELRCDPISGHTALYWYRQSLGQGLEFLIYFQGNSAPDKSGLPSDRFSAERTGGSVSTLTIQRTQQEDSAVYLCASSSFNYDGYTFGSGTRLTVV.

The sample holds one count of this clone. V usage is TRBV28 and J usage is TRBJ1-2, with 7 bases lining up with TRBD1. CDR3 size: 12 residues. The ends lost 2 bases at V and 7 bases at J; junction bases unmatched: 1. The germline V gene has CDR1 MDHEN and CDR2 SYDVKM. The CDR3, as DNA: TGTGCCAGCAGTTTAGACAGGGCTGGCTACACCTTC. Protein sequence: CASSLDRAGYTF.

This chain joins TRBV11-3 and TRBJ2-5; D possibly corresponds to TRBD2 (5 bases). Looked up from germline, CDR1 is SGHNT and CDR2 is YENEEA. Trimming took off 3 bases at V and 5 bases at J, with 13 bases between the two ends. The CDR3 covers 14 residues. The CDR3 sequence: CASSFGDVQETQYF. Here the CDR3 DNA reads TGTGCCAGCAGCTTCGGGGATGTTCAGGAGACCCAGTACTTC.